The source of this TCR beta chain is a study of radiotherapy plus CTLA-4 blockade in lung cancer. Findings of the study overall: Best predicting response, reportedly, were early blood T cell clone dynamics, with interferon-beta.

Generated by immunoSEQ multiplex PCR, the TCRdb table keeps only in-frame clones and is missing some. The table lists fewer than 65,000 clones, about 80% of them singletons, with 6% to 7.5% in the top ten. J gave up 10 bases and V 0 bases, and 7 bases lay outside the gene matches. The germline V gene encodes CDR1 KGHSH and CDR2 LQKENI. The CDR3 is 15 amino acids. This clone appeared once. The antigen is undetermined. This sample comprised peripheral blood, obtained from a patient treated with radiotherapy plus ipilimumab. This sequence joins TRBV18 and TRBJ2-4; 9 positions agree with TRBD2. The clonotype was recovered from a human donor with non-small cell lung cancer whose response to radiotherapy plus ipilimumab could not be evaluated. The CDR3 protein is CASSPPSERGDIQYF. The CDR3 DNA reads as TGTGCCAGCTCACCACCGTCCGAGCGGGGGGATATTCAGTACTTC. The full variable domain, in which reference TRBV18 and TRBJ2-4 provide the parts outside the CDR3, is NAGVMQNPRHLVRRRGQEARLRCSPMKGHSHVYWYRQLPEEGLKFMVYLQKENIIDESGMPKERFSAEFPKEGPSILRIQQVVRGDSAAYFCASSPPSERGDIQYFGAGTRLSVL.